What follows is one T cell receptor (beta chain) and its context. Its target is not known. The CDR3 totals 13 residues. The germline CDR1 and CDR2 sequences are SQVTM and ANQGSEA. V lost 7 bases and J lost 2; bases outside the gene matches: 7. The data stem from a study of blood T cells in healthy people across ages. Findings and limits, study-wide: Leaving the PBMCs unsorted stopped any conclusive comparison of naive versus antigen-experienced cells. Across samples, TCR beta diversity tracked strongly with naive T cell percentage.

Combining a sample-barcoded 5' primer with a J-beta primer mix, a second PCR ran for 7 to 11 cycles. Each sample yielded at least 3 million CDR3-containing paired-end reads. Each CDR3 protein gets one entry after TCRdb re-called the 5' RACE reads with MiXCR. The sample includes hundreds of thousands of distinct CDR3 sequences, about 43% of them seen just once. The sample comprised blood. This receptor was taken from a man older than 75 in good health. V and J are TRBV29-1 and TRBJ1-2; TRBD1 aligns across 7 bases. This chain's CDR3 is CSGGEGANYGYTF. The DNA of the CDR3 is TGCAGCGGGGGGGAGGGGGCCAACTATGGCTACACCTTC.